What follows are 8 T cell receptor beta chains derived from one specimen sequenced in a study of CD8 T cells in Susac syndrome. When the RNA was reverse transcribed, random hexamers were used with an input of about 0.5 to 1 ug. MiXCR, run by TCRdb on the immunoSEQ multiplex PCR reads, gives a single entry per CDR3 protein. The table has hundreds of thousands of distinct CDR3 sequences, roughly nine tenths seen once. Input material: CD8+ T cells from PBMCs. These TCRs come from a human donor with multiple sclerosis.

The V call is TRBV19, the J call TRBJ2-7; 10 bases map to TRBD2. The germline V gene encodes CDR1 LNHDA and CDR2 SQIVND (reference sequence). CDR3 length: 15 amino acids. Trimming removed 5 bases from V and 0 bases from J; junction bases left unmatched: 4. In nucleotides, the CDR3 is TGTGCCAGTAGTGTCGCTAGCGGGAGCTCCTACGAGCAGTACTTC. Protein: CASSVASGSSYEQYF. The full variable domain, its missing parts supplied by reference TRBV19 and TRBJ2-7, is DGGITQSPKYLFRKEGQNVTLSCEQNLNHDAMYWYRQDPGQGLRLIYYSQIVNDFQKGDIAEGYSVSREKKESFPLTVTSAQKNPTAFYLCASSVASGSSYEQYFGPGTRLTVT.

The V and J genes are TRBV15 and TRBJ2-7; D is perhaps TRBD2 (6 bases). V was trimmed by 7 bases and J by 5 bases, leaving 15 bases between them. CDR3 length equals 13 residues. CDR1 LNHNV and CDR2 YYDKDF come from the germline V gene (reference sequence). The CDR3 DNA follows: TGTGCCACCACCAACCGCTGGGGGGACGAGCAGTACTTC. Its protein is CATTNRWGDEQYF.

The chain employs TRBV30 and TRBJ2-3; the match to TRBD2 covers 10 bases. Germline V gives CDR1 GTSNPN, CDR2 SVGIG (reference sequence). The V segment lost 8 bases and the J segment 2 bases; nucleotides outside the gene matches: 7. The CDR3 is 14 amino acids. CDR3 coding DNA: TGTGCCGGGCTTAGCGGGAGGCTCACAGATACGCAGTATTTT. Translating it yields CAGLSGRLTDTQYF. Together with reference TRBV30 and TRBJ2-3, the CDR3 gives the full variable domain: SQTIHQWPATLVQPVGSPLSLECTVEGTSNPNLYWYRQAAGRGLQLLFYSVGIGQISSEVPQNLSASRPQDRQFILSSKKLLLSDSGFYLCAGLSGRLTDTQYFGPGTRLTVL.

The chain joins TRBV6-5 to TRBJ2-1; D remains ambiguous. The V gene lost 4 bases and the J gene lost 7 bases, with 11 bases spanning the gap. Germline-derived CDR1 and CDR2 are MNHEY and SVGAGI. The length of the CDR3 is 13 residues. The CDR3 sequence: CASSSGFWNEQFF. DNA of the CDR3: TGTGCCAGCAGTTCGGGCTTTTGGAATGAGCAGTTCTTC.

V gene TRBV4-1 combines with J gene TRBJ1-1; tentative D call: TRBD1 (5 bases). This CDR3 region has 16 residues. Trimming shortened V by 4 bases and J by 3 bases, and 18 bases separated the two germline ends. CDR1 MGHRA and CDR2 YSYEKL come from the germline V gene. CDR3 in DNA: TGCGCCAGCAGCCCAGGACATGGATCAGGTGACACTGAAGCTTTCTTT. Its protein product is CASSPGHGSGDTEAFF.

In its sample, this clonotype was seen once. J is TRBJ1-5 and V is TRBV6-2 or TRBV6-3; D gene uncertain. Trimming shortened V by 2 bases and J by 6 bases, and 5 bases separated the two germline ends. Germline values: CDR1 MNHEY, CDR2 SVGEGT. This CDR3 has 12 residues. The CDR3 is CASSYGLQPQHF. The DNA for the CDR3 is TGTGCCAGCAGTTACGGTCTTCAGCCCCAGCATTTT.

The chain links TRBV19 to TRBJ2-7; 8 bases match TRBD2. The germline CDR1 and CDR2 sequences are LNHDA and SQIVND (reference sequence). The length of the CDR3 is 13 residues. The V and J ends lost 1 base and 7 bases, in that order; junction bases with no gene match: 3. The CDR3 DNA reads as TGTGCCAGTAGTATAGGAATAGCGGGAGAGCAGTACTTC. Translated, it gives CASSIGIAGEQYF.

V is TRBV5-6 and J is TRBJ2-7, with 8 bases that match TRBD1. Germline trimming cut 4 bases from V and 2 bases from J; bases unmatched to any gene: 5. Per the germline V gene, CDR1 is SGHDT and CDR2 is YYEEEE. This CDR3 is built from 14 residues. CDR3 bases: TGTGCCAGCAGCCCGGACAGGGAACCCTACGAGCAGTACTTC. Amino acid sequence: CASSPDREPYEQYF.